This passage covers 8 T cell receptor beta chains from one sample sequenced in a study of regulatory T cells in long-lasting Graves disease. Described time point: persistent/refractory GD, antithyroid drugs over 5 years with positive TRAb. PBMC-derived RNA was used for the TCR library. CDR3-region Arm-PCR and iRepertoire HTBI primers produced the TCR beta libraries. MiXCR was run by TCRdb on the multiplex PCR reads, yielding one entry per CDR3 protein. Among 400,000 to 450,000 distinct CDR3 sequences listed, roughly a quarter were seen once. The sample was peripheral blood mononuclear cells (PBMCs), taken when the disease was refractory, from a patient treated with antithyroid drugs. The receptor source for this set is a female donor with Graves disease.

This clonotype was counted at least ten times. The chain uses TRBV24-1 and TRBJ1-2; possibly TRBD1 for D (5 bases). Trimming took off 4 bases at V and 5 bases at J, with 13 bases between the two ends. CDR3 size: 14 residues. The germline CDR1 and CDR2 sequences are KGHDR and SFDVKD. CDR3 DNA sequence: TGTGCCACCAGTGACAATGCAGGGAATTATGGCTACACCTTC. It is translated as CATSDNAGNYGYTF.

This clonotype was picked up a small number of times. The chain employs TRBV4-3 and TRBJ1-5; a weak D match, TRBD1 (6 bases). Between the trimmed V and J ends, which lost 0 bases and 4 bases, there was a span of 13 bases. CDR1 and CDR2 (germline): LGHNA, YSLEER. This CDR3 is 16 amino acids long. CDR3 sequence: CASSQDSGVRNQPQHF. The CDR3 nucleotides read TGCGCCAGCAGCCAAGATTCAGGGGTCAGGAATCAGCCCCAGCATTTT.

This clonotype was observed at least ten times. The chain couples TRBV6-1 to TRBJ2-7, with TRBD2 matching over 10 bases. The CDR3 spans 15 residues. V trimming: 3 bases; J trimming: 5 bases; junction bases outside the gene matches: 7. Germline loops: CDR1 MNHNS, CDR2 SASEGT. CDR3 loop: CASSERGTSVHEQYF. CDR3 in DNA: TGTGCCAGCAGTGAGCGAGGGACTAGCGTCCACGAGCAGTACTTC.

In the case of this clonotype: This sequence may be a read error, since a much larger clone differs from it by one base. This rearrangement joins TRBV12-3 or TRBV12-4 to TRBJ2-7; D is ambiguous. Trimming left V 1 base short and J 6 bases short, with 13 bases between. The CDR3 extends over 14 amino acids. CDR3 amino acids: CASSLGGRNLEQYF. The CDR3 DNA is TGTGCCAGCAGTTTAGGAGGACGTAACCTCGAGCAGTACTTC.

This clonotype was seen repeatedly, ten times or more. Written as DNA, the CDR3 is TGTGCCAGCAGCCGGACAGGGGAAGGTCGTTCACCCCTCCACTTT. Encoded protein: CASSRTGEGRSPLHF. The rearrangement links TRBV12-3 or TRBV12-4 to TRBJ1-6, with 9 bases identical to TRBD1. V shed 6 bases, J shed 9 bases, and the junction held 9 bases outside the gene matches. CDR3 length: 15 amino acids.

V usage is TRBV18 and J usage is TRBJ1-1; D is unresolved. The CDR3 is 14 residues long. The germline CDR1 and CDR2 sequences are KGHSH and LQKENI. The ends were cut back, 2 bases at V and 3 bases at J, with 10 bases in the middle. The chain's CDR3 is CASSPRVSYTEAFF. CDR3 DNA: TGTGCCAGCTCACCAAGGGTATCCTACACTGAAGCTTTCTTT.

The rearrangement uses TRBV7-2 and TRBJ2-3; TRBD1 or TRBD2 may be the D gene (5 bases each). V was trimmed by 7 bases and J by 0 bases, leaving 11 bases between them. The germline V gene has CDR1 SGHTA and CDR2 FQGNSA. The CDR3 spans 14 residues. CDR3 loop: CASTRDASTDTQYF. CDR3 in DNA: TGTGCCAGCACCCGGGACGCTAGCACAGATACGCAGTATTTT. Together with reference TRBV7-2 and TRBJ2-3, the CDR3 gives the full variable domain: GAGVSQSPSNKVTEKGKDVELRCDPISGHTALYWYRQSLGQGLEFLIYFQGNSAPDKSGLPSDRFSAERTGGSVSTLTIQRTQQEDSAVYLCASTRDASTDTQYFGPGTRLTVL.

The V call is TRBV27, the J call TRBJ2-5; D is unresolved. This CDR3 is built from 12 residues. Trimming removed 8 bases at V and 1 base at J, with 8 bases between. Per the germline V gene, CDR1 is MNHEY and CDR2 is SMNVEV (reference sequence). The CDR3 reads CASWRPQETQYF. CDR3 bases: TGTGCCAGCTGGCGGCCCCAAGAGACCCAGTACTTC.